This TCR beta chain was profiled in a study of blood T cell repertoires in COVID-19. This CDR3 region has 15 residues. The trim removed 1 base at V and 15 bases at J, leaving 13 bases unmatched. The germline V gene encodes CDR1 LGHDT and CDR2 YNNKEL (reference sequence). Repertoires were generated with immunoSEQ multiplex PCR, while TCRdb's copy carries only in-frame clones and drops some. Among 50,000 to 70,000 clones listed, 87% were seen once. This TCR was sampled from a man aged 55 to 70 with active or convalescent COVID-19. The sample comprised peripheral blood. The chain recombines TRBV3-1 (or the pseudogene TRBV3-2) with TRBJ2-1, with TRBD2 matching 9 bases. This CDR3 is CASSQVAGGRGRVFF. For the CDR3, the DNA is TGTGCCAGCAGCCAAGTAGCTGGCGGGAGGGGCCGGGTGTTCTTC.